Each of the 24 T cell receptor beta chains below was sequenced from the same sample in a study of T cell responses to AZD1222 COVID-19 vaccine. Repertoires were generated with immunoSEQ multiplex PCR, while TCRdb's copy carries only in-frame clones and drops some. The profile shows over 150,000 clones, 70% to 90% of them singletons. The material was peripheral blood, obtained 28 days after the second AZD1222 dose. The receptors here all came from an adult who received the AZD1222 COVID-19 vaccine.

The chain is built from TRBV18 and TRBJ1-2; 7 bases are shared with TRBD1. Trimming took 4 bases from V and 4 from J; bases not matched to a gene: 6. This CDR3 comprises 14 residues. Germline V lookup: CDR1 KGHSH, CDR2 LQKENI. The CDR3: CASSQGASLYGYTF. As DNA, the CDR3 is TGTGCCAGCTCACAGGGGGCTAGCCTCTATGGCTACACCTTC.

The CDR3, as DNA: TGTGCCAGTAGAAGGGACAGGGCTGTCCTTAATGAAAAACTGTTTTTT. Translated: CASRRDRAVLNEKLFF. The genes are TRBV19 and TRBJ1-4; TRBD1 aligns across 9 bases. V trimming: 6 bases; J trimming: 4 bases; junction bases outside the gene matches: 9. Germline CDR1 LNHDA, CDR2 SQIVND (reference sequence). CDR3 length: 16 amino acids.

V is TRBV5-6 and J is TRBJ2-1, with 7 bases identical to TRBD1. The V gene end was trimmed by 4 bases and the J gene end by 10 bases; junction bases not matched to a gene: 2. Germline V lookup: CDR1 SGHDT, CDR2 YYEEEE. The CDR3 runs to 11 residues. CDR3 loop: CASSTGQEQFF. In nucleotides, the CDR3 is TGTGCCAGCAGCACGGGACAGGAGCAGTTCTTC.

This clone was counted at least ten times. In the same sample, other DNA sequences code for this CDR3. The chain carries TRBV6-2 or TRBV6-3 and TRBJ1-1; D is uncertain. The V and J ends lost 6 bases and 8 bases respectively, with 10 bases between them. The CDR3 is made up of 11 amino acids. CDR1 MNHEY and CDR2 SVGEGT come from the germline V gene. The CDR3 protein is CASSIGLEAFF. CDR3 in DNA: TGTGCCAGCAGCATAGGGCTCGAAGCTTTCTTT.

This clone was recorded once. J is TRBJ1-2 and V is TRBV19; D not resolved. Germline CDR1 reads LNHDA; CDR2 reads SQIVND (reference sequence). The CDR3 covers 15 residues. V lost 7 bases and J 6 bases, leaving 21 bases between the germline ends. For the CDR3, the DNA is TGTGCCAGTAAAAGGCCCCAACTAGGTGTACATGGCTACACCTTC. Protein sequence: CASKRPQLGVHGYTF.

CDR3 DNA: TGTGCCAGCAGTTTAACAGGGGCGGGGGCTGAAGCTTTCTTT. This codes for CASSLTGAGAEAFF. This sequence joins TRBV27 and TRBJ1-1; 7 positions match TRBD1. Germline assignment: CDR1 MNHEY and CDR2 SMNVEV (reference sequence). J gave up 6 bases and V 2 bases, and 6 bases lay outside the gene matches. CDR3 length equals 14 residues.

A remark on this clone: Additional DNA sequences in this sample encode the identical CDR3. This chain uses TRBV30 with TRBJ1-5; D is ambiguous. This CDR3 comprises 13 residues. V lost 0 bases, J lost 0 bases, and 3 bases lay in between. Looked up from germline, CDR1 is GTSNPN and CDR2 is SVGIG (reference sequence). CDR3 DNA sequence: TGTGCCTGGAGTGTAGATAGCAATCAGCCCCAGCATTTT. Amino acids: CAWSVDSNQPQHF.

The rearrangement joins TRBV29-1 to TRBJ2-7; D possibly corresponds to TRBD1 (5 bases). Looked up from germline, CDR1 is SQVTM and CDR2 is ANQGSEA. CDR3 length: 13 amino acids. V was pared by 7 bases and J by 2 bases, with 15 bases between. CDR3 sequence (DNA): TGCAGCGCCGAAGGGGCAGGAGCCTACGAGCAGTACTTC. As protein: CSAEGAGAYEQYF.

This CDR3 reads CASSTSGQGSKTQYF. The CDR3 coding sequence is TGTGCCAGCAGTACCTCGGGACAGGGGTCCAAGACCCAGTACTTC. This chain joins TRBV6-5 and TRBJ2-5; 10 bases match TRBD1. The CDR3 totals 15 residues. CDR1 is MNHEY, CDR2 SVGAGI, per germline. V lost 5 bases and J lost 6; bases outside the gene matches: 9.

The CDR3 region is CASSSEAGVYYEQYF. As DNA, the CDR3 is TGCGCCAGCAGCTCCGAAGCGGGGGTCTACTACGAGCAGTACTTC. The chain couples TRBV5-1 to TRBJ2-7, with 8 bases identical to TRBD2. Germline trimming cut 3 bases from V and 3 bases from J; bases unmatched to any gene: 8. This CDR3 is 15 amino acids long. Germline V gene lookup returns CDR1 SGHRS and CDR2 YFSETQ.

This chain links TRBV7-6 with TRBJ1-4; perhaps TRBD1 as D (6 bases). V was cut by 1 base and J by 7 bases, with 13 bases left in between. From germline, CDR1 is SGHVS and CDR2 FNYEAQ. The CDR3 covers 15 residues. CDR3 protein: CASSLGGAGGEKLFF. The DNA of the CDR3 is TGTGCCAGCAGCTTAGGGGGGGCGGGAGGTGAAAAACTGTTTTTT.

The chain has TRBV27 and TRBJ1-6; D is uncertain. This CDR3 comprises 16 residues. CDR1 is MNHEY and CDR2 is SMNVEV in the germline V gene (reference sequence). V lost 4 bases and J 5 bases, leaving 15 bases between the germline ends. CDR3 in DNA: TGTGCCAGCAGTTCTAGGTTGGATTACAATAATTCACCCCTCCACTTT. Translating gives CASSSRLDYNNSPLHF.

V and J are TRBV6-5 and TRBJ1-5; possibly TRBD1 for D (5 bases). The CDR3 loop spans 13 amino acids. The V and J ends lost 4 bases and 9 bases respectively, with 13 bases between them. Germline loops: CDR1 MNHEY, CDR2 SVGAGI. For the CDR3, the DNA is TGTGCCAGCAGTTCCCTAGGGACGCGGCCCCAGCATTTT. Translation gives CASSSLGTRPQHF.

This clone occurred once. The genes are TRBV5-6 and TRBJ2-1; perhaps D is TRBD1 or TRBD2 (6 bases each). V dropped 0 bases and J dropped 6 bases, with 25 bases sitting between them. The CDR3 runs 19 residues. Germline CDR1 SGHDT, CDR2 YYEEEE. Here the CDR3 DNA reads TGTGCCAGCAGCTTGGGGCCCTACCCGAAGGGGGGCACCATCAATGAGCAGTTCTTC. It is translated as CASSLGPYPKGGTINEQFF.

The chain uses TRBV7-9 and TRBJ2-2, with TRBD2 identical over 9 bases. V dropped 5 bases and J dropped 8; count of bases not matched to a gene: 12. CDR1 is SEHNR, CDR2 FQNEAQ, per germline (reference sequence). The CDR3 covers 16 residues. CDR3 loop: CASSQIMGLAPGELFF. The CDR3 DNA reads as TGTGCCAGCAGCCAAATTATGGGACTAGCCCCTGGGGAGCTGTTTTTT. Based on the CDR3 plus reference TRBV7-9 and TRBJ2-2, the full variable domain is DTGVSQNPRHKITKRGQNVTFRCDPISEHNRLYWYRQTLGQGPEFLTYFQNEAQLEKSRLLSDRFSAERPKGSFSTLEIQRTEQGDSAMYLCASSQIMGLAPGELFFGEGSRLTVL.

The CDR3 is CASSTGFGGEIAFF. CDR3 nucleotides: TGTGCCAGCTCAACAGGATTTGGCGGGGAAATAGCTTTCTTT. The rearrangement joins TRBV18 to TRBJ1-1; TRBD1 is a possible D gene (5 bases). The CDR3 runs to 14 residues. CDR1 is KGHSH and CDR2 is LQKENI in the germline V gene. V gave up 5 bases and J gave up 10 bases, with 20 bases separating them. Combining the CDR3 with reference TRBV18 and TRBJ1-1 gives the whole variable domain NAGVMQNPRHLVRRRGQEARLRCSPMKGHSHVYWYRQLPEEGLKFMVYLQKENIIDESGMPKERFSAEFPKEGPSILRIQQVVRGDSAAYFCASSTGFGGEIAFFGQGTRLTVV.

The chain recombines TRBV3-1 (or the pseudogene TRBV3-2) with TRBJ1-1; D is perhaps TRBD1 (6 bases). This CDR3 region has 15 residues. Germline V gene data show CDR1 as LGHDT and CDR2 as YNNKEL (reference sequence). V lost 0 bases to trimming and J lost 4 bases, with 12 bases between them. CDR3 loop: CASSQDRGTRTEAFF. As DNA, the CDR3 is TGTGCCAGCAGCCAAGATCGAGGGACACGCACTGAAGCTTTCTTT.

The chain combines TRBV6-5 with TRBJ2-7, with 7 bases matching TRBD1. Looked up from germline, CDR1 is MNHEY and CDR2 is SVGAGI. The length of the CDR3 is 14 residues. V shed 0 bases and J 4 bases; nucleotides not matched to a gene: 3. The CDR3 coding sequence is TGTGCCAGCAGTTACTCGGGACAGACTTACGAGCAGTACTTC. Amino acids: CASSYSGQTYEQYF.

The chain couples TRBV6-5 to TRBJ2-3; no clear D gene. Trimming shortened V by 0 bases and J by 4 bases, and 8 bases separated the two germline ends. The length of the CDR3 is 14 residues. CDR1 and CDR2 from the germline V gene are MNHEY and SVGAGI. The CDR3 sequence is CASSYSRWADTQYF. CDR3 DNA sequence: TGTGCCAGCAGTTACTCGAGATGGGCAGATACGCAGTATTTT.

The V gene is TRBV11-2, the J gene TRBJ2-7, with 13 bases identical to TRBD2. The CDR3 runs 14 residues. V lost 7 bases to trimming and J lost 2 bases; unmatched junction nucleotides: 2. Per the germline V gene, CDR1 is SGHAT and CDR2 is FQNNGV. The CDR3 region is CASTTSGGPYEQYF. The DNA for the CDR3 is TGTGCCAGCACGACTAGCGGGGGGCCCTACGAGCAGTACTTC.

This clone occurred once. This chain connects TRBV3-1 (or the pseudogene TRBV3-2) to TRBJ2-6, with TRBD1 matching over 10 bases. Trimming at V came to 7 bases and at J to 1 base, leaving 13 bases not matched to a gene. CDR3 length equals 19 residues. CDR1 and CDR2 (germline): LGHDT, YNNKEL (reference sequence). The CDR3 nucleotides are TGTGCCAGCAAGGGGGTCTGGGACAGGGGAAATTCTGGGGCCAACGTCCTGACTTTC. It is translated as CASKGVWDRGNSGANVLTF.

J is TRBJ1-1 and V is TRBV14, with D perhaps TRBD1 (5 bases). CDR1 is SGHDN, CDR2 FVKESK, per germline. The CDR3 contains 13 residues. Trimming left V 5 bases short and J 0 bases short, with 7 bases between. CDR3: CASSLTVNTEAFF. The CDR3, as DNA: TGTGCCAGCAGCTTGACAGTGAACACTGAAGCTTTCTTT.

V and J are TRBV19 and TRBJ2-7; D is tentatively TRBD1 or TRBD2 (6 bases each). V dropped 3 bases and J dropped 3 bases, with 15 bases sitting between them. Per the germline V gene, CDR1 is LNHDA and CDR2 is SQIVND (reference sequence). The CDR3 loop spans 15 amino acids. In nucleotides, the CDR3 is TGTGCCAGTAGTATTGGTCCGGGGGCACTCTACGAGCAGTACTTC. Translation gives CASSIGPGALYEQYF.

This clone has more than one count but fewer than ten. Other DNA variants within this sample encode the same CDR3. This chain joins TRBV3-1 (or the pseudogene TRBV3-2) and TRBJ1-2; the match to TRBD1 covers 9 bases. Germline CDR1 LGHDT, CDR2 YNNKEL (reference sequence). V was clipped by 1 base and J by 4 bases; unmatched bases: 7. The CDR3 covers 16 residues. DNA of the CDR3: TGTGCCAGCAGCCAAGTTGGGACAGGGAGGGGCTATGGCTACACCTTC. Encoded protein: CASSQVGTGRGYGYTF.